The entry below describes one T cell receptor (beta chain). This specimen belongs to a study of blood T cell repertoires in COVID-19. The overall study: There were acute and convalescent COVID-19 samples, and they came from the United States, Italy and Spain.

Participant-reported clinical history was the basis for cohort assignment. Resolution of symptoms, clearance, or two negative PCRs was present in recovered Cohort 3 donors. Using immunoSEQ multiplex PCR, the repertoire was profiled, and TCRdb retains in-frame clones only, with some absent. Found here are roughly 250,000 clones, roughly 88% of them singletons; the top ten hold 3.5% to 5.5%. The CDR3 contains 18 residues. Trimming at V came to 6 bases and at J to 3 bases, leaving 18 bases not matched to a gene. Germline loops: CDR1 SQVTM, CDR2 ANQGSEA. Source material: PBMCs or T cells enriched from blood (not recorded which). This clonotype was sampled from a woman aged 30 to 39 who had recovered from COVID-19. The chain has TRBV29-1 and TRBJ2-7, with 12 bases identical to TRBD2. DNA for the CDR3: TGCAGCGTGCTAGGACAGACCCTAGCGGGAGGGCCAAACTACGAGCAGTACTTC. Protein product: CSVLGQTLAGGPNYEQYF.